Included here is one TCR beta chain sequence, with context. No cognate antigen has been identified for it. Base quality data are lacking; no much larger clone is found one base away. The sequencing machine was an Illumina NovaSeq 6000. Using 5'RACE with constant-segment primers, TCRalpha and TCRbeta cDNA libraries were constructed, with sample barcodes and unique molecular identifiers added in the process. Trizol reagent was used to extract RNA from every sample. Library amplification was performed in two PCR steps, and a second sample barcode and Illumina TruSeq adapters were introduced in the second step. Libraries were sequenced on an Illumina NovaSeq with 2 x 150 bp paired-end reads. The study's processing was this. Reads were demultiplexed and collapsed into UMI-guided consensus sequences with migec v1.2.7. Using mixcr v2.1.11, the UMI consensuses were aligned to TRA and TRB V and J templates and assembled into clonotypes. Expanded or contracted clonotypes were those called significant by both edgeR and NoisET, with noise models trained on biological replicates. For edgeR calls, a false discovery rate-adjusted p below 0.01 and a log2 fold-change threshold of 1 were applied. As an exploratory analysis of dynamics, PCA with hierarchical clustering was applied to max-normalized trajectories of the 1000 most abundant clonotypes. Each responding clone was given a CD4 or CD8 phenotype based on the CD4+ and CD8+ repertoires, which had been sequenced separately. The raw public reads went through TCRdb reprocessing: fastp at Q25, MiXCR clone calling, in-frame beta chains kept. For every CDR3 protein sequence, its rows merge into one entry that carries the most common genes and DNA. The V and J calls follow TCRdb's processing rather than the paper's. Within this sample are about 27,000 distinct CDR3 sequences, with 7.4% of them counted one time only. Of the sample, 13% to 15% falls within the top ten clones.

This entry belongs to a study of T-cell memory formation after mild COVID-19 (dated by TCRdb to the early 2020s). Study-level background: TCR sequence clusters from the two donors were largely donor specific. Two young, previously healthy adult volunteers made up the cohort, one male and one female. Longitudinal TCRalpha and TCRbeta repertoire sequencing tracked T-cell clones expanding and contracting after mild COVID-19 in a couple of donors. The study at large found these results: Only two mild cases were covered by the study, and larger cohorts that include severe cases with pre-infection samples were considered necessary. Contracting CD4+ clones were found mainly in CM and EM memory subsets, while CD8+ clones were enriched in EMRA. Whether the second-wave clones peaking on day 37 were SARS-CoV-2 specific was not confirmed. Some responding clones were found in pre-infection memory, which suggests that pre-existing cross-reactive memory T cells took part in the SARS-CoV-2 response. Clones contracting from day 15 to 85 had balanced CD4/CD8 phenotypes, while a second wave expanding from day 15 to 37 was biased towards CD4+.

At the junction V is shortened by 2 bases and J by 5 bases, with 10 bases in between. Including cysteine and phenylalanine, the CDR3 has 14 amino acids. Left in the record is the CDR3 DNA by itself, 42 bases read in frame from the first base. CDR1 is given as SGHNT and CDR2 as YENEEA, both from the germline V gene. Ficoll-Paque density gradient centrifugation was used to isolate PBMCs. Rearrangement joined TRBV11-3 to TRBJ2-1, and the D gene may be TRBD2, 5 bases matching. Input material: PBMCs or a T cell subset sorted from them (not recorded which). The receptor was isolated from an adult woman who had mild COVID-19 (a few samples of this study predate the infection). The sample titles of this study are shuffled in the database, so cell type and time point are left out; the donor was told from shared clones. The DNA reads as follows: TGTGCCAGCAGCTTATACGCGAGGGACAATGAGCAGTTCTTC. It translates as CASSLYARDNEQFF.